A single T cell receptor beta chain is shown here with its context. The same CDR3 can be traced to other DNA sequences in this sample. The source of the sample is a study of blood T cell repertoires in COVID-19. Data came from immunoSEQ multiplex PCR; TCRdb stores just in-frame clones and leaves some out. This table holds approximately 300,000 clones, over 75% found once. The source is a man aged 25 to 40 who had recovered from COVID-19. The specimen was PBMCs or T cells enriched from blood (not recorded which).

CDR3 coding DNA: TGCGCCAGCAGCTTGTCCCAAAACTATGGCTACACCTTC. Encoded protein: CASSLSQNYGYTF. The chain carries TRBV5-1 and TRBJ1-2; D unresolved. The CDR3 loop spans 13 amino acids. Trimming took off 1 base at V and 2 bases at J, with 6 bases between the two ends. Germline V CDR1 and CDR2: SGHRS, YFSETQ.